This TCR beta chain was captured in a study of T cell changes during pregnancy in multiple sclerosis. Data came from immunoSEQ multiplex PCR; TCRdb stores just in-frame clones and leaves some out. Of 35,000 to 45,000 clones listed, about 91% are singletons. Per the germline V gene, CDR1 is MDHEN and CDR2 is SYDVKM. V gave up 6 bases and J gave up 9 bases; unmatched junction bases: 10. There are 13 residues in the CDR3. This clonotype originated in a female donor in good health, enrolled as a control in a pregnancy study. The rearrangement joins TRBV28 to TRBJ2-5; 7 nucleotides match TRBD1. Material: CD4+ T cells from peripheral blood mononuclear cells, obtained after pregnancy. In DNA form, the CDR3 reads TGTGCCAGCAGAGCCCCGGGACAGACTGCCCAGTACTTC. This translates into CASRAPGQTAQYF.